This T cell receptor beta chain emerged from a study of Ad26.COV2.S vaccination and SARS-CoV-2 variants. Study-wide context: The COV1001 Ad26.COV2.S trial arm included the donor.

Whole-study results and caveats: Compared with placebo recipients, vaccine recipients had higher spike-specific TCR breadth. An underestimation of total T cell responses may have resulted from the TCR breadth and depth analyses.

In this sample, this clone turned up once. The antigen remains undetermined. Clones were read by immunoSEQ multiplex PCR, and TCRdb kept only the in-frame ones, dropping some. The repertoire holds 250,000 or so clones, with roughly nine tenths as singletons. Treatment: approximately 18 received Ad26.COV2.S at low or high dose, single or two shots; about 5 received placebo; per-sample allocation not given. Sampling occurred on day 63 after the first vaccine or placebo injection. An adult of 18-55 years in Boston served as donor. The TCR sequence derives from a person between 18 and 59 years old who received the Ad26.COV2.S COVID-19 vaccine or a placebo. The specimen comprised peripheral blood, sampled in a trial of Ad26.COV2.S vaccine versus placebo.

In DNA form, the CDR3 reads TGTGCCAGCAGCCTTCTCGGGGGCACTTACTCCTACGAGCAGTACTTC. Translating gives CASSLLGGTYSYEQYF. The chain joins TRBV3-1 (or the pseudogene TRBV3-2) to TRBJ2-7; D might be TRBD1 or TRBD2, each matching 6 bases. This CDR3 has 16 residues. Germline loops: CDR1 LGHDT, CDR2 YNNKEL (reference sequence). With 4 bases removed from V and 0 bases from J, the gap between germline ends came to 16 bases.